Listed below are T cell receptor beta chains from one sample, sequenced in a study of blood T cell repertoires in COVID-19. Clones were sequenced by immunoSEQ multiplex PCR, and TCRdb holds only the in-frame ones, with some missing. The sample gives about 340,000 clones, 86% of which show up once; roughly 6.6% is in the top ten. The sample taken for sequencing was peripheral blood. The receptors originated from an older woman with COVID-19, enrolled during active disease. The CDR3 runs from the conserved cysteine through the conserved F or W. Fields, in order: J gene, V gene, D gene, clone size, CDR3 DNA, CDR3 protein. D genes are given only for firm matches. Only some rows state a clone size, as once, few, many or a class for expanded clones.

TRBJ2-2 | TRBV27 | - | - | TGTGCCAGCAGTTTAAGCTTCGCGAGCACCGGGGAGCTGTTTTTT | CASSLSFASTGELFF
TRBJ2-3 | TRBV19 | TRBD2 | - | TGTGCCAGTAGTCCTCAGGGACTAGCGGCCTACACAGATACGCAGTATTTT | CASSPQGLAAYTDTQYF
TRBJ1-2 | TRBV4-1 | - | - | TGCGCCAGCAGCCAAGGACTGACTGGCTACACCTTC | CASSQGLTGYTF
TRBJ1-4 | TRBV4-3 | TRBD1 | - | TGCGCCAGCAGCGCCCGGACAGGGGTAAATGAAAAACTGTTTTTT | CASSARTGVNEKLFF
TRBJ2-1 | TRBV7-3 | TRBD2 | once | TGTGCCAGCAGCCCGACTAGCGGGGTTCGCAATGAGCAGTTCTTC | CASSPTSGVRNEQFF
TRBJ1-2 | TRBV30 | TRBD1 | - | TGTGCCTGGAGTCCCCAGGACAGGGTGGATGGCTACACCTTC | CAWSPQDRVDGYTF
TRBJ2-3 | TRBV27 | - | - | TGTGCCAGCGGGTCGGAAGGGCGGGGAGATACGCAGTATTTT | CASGSEGRGDTQYF
TRBJ2-5 | TRBV21-1 | - | - | TGTGCCAGTACAAAATTGGGCAGACGGCGGGGGAGAGAGACCCAGTACTTC | CASTKLGRRRGRETQYF
TRBJ2-7 | TRBV30 | TRBD2 | - | TGTGCCTGGAGTCCACGACTAGCGGGGGACTACGAGCAGTACTTC | CAWSPRLAGDYEQYF
TRBJ2-2 | TRBV19 | - | once | TGTGCCAGTAGTATATCCGCGAACACCGGGGAGCTGTTTTTT | CASSISANTGELFF
TRBJ1-2 | TRBV7-3 | TRBD1 | - | TGTGCCAGCAGCTTAACGACCAACAGGGGTAATGGCTACACCTTC | CASSLTTNRGNGYTF
TRBJ1-1 | TRBV6-2/TRBV6-3 | - | - | TGTGCCAGCAGTTACCCCAACAGGGCCACTGAAGCTTTCTTT | CASSYPNRATEAFF
TRBJ1-1 | TRBV2 | - | once | TGTGCCAGCAGTGACCAGGGGTTGAACACTGAAGCTTTCTTT | CASSDQGLNTEAFF
TRBJ2-3 | TRBV4-2 | TRBD2 | - | TGTGCCAGCAGCCAAGTGGCTAGCGGGGGGGCATGGGCAGATACGCAGTATTTT | CASSQVASGGAWADTQYF
TRBJ2-2 | TRBV7-8 | - | - | TGTGCCAGCAGCTATAGGGGGGGGAACACCGGGGAGCTGTTTTTT | CASSYRGGNTGELFF
TRBJ1-5 | TRBV7-8 | TRBD1 | - | TGTGCCAGCAGCGGGGACAGGTTCAATCAGCCCCAGCATTTT | CASSGDRFNQPQHF
TRBJ2-3 | TRBV11-2 | TRBD2 | - | TGTGCCAGCAGCTTAGGTTGGACTAGCGGTTTCACAGATACGCAGTATTTT | CASSLGWTSGFTDTQYF
TRBJ2-2 | TRBV7-8 | TRBD1 | once | TGTGCCAGCAACTCCAGGGGGCACACCGGGGAGCTGTTTTTT | CASNSRGHTGELFF
TRBJ1-2 | TRBV4-3 | TRBD1 | - | TGCGCCAGCAGCCAATTACAGGGGGCCCACTATGGCTACACCTTC | CASSQLQGAHYGYTF
TRBJ1-1 | TRBV12-3/TRBV12-4 | - | - | TGTGCCAGCCAGTTCGGCGGGGTCACTGAAGCTTTCTTT | CASQFGGVTEAFF
TRBJ2-5 | TRBV3-1/TRBV3-2 | TRBD2 | - | TGTGCCAGCAGCCAAGCAGCGGGACAAGAGACCCAGTACTTC | CASSQAAGQETQYF
TRBJ2-3 | TRBV9 | TRBD2 | - | TGTGCCAGCAGCGCGAGACCAGCGGGGGGGTTAGATACGCAGTATTTT | CASSARPAGGLDTQYF
TRBJ2-1 | TRBV19 | - | - | TGTGCCAGTAGTCTCGACAGATACAATGAGCAGTTCTTC | CASSLDRYNEQFF
TRBJ1-1 | TRBV6-1 | - | - | TGTGCCAGCAGTGAGGTCACAATGAACACTGAAGCTTTCTTT | CASSEVTMNTEAFF
TRBJ1-1 | TRBV18 | TRBD1 | - | TGTGCCAGCTCACCGGACAGGGGCGAAGCTTTCTTT | CASSPDRGEAFF
TRBJ1-5 | TRBV19 | - | - | TGTGCCAGTAGTCCCCAACAGTGGAGCAATCAGCCCCAGCATTTT | CASSPQQWSNQPQHF
TRBJ2-3 | TRBV5-4 | TRBD1 | once | TGTGCCAGCAGCTACCGGACAGGGGGGCCAGATACGCAGTATTTT | CASSYRTGGPDTQYF
TRBJ2-7 | TRBV4-3 | TRBD2 | - | TGCGCCAGCAGCCAAGACCGACTAGCGGGGGGGCAAGAGCAGTACTTC | CASSQDRLAGGQEQYF
TRBJ1-5 | TRBV5-4 | - | - | TGTGCCAGCAGCATCCAGGGTGGTCAGCCCCAGCATTTT | CASSIQGGQPQHF
TRBJ2-2 | TRBV10-3 | - | - | TGTGCCATCAGCGGGGGGCAGGCCGGGGAGCTGTTTTTT | CAISGGQAGELFF
TRBJ2-4 | TRBV11-1 | - | once | TGTGCCAGCAGCTGTTTAATAAACATTCAGTACTTC | CASSCLINIQYF
TRBJ1-4 | TRBV5-5 | - | - | TGTGCCAGCAGCTTGGAGCGTGCCAGATCTCTGTTTTTT | CASSLERARSLFF
TRBJ1-2 | TRBV7-2 | TRBD1 | - | TGTGCCAGCAGCCAATTCAGTCAAGACAGGGGGCATGGCTACACCTTC | CASSQFSQDRGHGYTF
TRBJ1-1 | TRBV19 | - | - | TGTGCCAGTAGGGCCCCGAACACTGAAGCTTTCTTT | CASRAPNTEAFF
TRBJ1-6 | TRBV6-5 | - | - | TGTGCCAGCAAGACACCAGGTCGTAATTCACCCCTCCACTTT | CASKTPGRNSPLHF
TRBJ2-2 | TRBV3-1/TRBV3-2 | - | - | TGTGCCAGCAGCCAAGCGGAGGGCAGGGCGGGGGAGCTGTTTTTT | CASSQAEGRAGELFF
TRBJ1-5 | TRBV18 | TRBD1 | - | TGTGCCAGCTCACCGGGGACAGGATATAGCAATCAGCCCCAGCATTTT | CASSPGTGYSNQPQHF
TRBJ2-7 | TRBV5-5 | TRBD1 | - | TGTGCCAGCAGCTTCACAGGGGTAAGCTACGAGCAGTACTTC | CASSFTGVSYEQYF
TRBJ2-7 | TRBV3-1/TRBV3-2 | - | - | TGTGCCAGCAGCCATGGCAGGGGCCCCTCCTACGAGCAGTACTTC | CASSHGRGPSYEQYF
TRBJ2-1 | TRBV7-8 | TRBD2 | - | TGTGCCAGCAGCTTCGGACTAGCGGGGGGAACCTTGGACAATGAGCAGTTCTTC | CASSFGLAGGTLDNEQFF
TRBJ2-5 | TRBV5-8 | TRBD2 | once | TGTGCCAGCAGCTTAAGCCTAGCGGAGTACCAAGAGACCCAGTACTTC | CASSLSLAEYQETQYF
TRBJ1-5 | TRBV30 | TRBD1 | - | TGTGCCTGGAACACAGGACAGGGCGATTGGAGGTATCAGCCCCAGCATTTT | CAWNTGQGDWRYQPQHF
TRBJ1-5 | TRBV7-9 | TRBD1 | - | TGTGCCAGCAGCGGGACAGCCGAGGGTCAGCCCCAGCATTTT | CASSGTAEGQPQHF
TRBJ2-7 | TRBV11-3 | - | - | TGTGCCAGCAGCAACAGCCCTCAGGGGTATGAGCAGTACTTC | CASSNSPQGYEQYF
TRBJ1-2 | TRBV11-3 | TRBD1 | - | TGTGCCAGCAGCCTACAGGGGCCCGGCTACACCTTC | CASSLQGPGYTF
TRBJ1-1 | TRBV12-3/TRBV12-4 | TRBD1 | - | TGTGCCAGCAGCCCTACAGGGGGTTCTGAAGCTTTCTTT | CASSPTGGSEAFF
TRBJ2-1 | TRBV12-5 | TRBD2 | - | TGTGCTAGTGCCACACCCGGCACCCTAGCGGGGGGCTACAATGAGCAGTTCTTC | CASATPGTLAGGYNEQFF
TRBJ2-2 | TRBV12-3/TRBV12-4 | - | - | TGTGCCAGCAGTTTAGAGGGGGGGGAGCTGTTTTTT | CASSLEGGELFF
TRBJ2-1 | TRBV27 | - | - | TGTGCCAGCAGTCCCGGGGTTATTGAGCAGTTCTTC | CASSPGVIEQFF
TRBJ2-7 | TRBV18 | - | - | TGTGCCAGCTCACCATCGGCGTACAGGGAATCCGAGCAGTACTTC | CASSPSAYRESEQYF
TRBJ1-2 | TRBV19 | TRBD1 | - | TGTGCCAGTAGGACCTCCGGGACAGGGGGCGCTGGAAATGGCTACACCTTC | CASRTSGTGGAGNGYTF
TRBJ1-3 | TRBV11-2 | TRBD1 | - | TGTGCCAGCAGCTATCAGGGGGCGCGAGGAAACACCATATATTTT | CASSYQGARGNTIYF
TRBJ2-5 | TRBV29-1 | - | - | TGCAGCGTTGAAGGACAGAACCAAGAGACCCAGTACTTC | CSVEGQNQETQYF
TRBJ2-7 | TRBV11-2 | TRBD1 | - | TGTGCCAGCAGCCCCAGGACAGGCGGGCACGAGCAGTACTTC | CASSPRTGGHEQYF